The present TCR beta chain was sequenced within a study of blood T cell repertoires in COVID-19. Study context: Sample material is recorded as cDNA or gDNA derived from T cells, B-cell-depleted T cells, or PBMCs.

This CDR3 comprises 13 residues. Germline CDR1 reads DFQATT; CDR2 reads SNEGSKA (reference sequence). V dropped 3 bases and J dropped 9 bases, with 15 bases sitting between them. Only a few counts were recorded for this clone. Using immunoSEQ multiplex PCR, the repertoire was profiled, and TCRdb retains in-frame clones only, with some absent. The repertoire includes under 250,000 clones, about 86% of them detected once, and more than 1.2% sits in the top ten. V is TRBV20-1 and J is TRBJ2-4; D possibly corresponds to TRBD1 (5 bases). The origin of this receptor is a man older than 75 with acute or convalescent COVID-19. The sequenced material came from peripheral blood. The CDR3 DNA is TGCAGTGCTAGTTCCAGGGCGCCGAGCATTCAGTACTTC. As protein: CSASSRAPSIQYF.